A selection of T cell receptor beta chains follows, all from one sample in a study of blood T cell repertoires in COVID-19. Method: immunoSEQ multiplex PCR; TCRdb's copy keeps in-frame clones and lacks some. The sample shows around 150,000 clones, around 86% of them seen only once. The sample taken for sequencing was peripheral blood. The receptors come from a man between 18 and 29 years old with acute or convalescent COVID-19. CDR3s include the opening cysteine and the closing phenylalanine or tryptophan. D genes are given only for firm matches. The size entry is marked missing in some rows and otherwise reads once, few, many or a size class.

TGTGCCACCAGCAGAGAGCGGGGGGGCAGTGAGCAGTTCTTC	CATSRERGGSEQFF	.	TRBJ2-1	TRBV15	14	TRBD2
TGCGCCAGCAGCTTTGAGAAATCCTCTGGAAACACCATATATTTT	CASSFEKSSGNTIYF	.	TRBJ1-3	TRBV5-1	15	.
TGTGCTAGTGAGGGCCCGACGGGGGGGAGATACAATGAGCAGTTCTTC	CASEGPTGGRYNEQFF	.	TRBJ2-1	TRBV12-5	16	TRBD2
TGTGCCAGTAGGCCCAGTTCCCGTTATCAGCCCCAGCATTTT	CASRPSSRYQPQHF	.	TRBJ1-5	TRBV19	14	.
TGTGCCAGTAGTGAACAGGTTCTAGATAATTCACCCCTCCACTTT	CASSEQVLDNSPLHF	.	TRBJ1-6	TRBV19	15	.
TGTGCCAGCAGTGAATCTCCAGGGGGCTCATACAATGAGCAGTTCTTC	CASSESPGGSYNEQFF	.	TRBJ2-1	TRBV25-1	16	TRBD1
TGTGCCAGCACTCACCCCGACAGGACTCTTAGGAATTCACCCCTCCACTTT	CASTHPDRTLRNSPLHF	.	TRBJ1-6	TRBV11-2	17	.
TGTGCCAGCTCCCCCCGAAGACAGGGTAGGGAGAACACTGAAGCTTTCTTT	CASSPRRQGRENTEAFF	once	TRBJ1-1	TRBV18	17	TRBD1
TGTGCCAGCAGTACAACTAGCGGGGCAGGACATGAGCAGTTCTTC	CASSTTSGAGHEQFF	.	TRBJ2-1	TRBV6-5	15	TRBD2
TGTGCCAGCAGCCTCGACACGGGGGAAGCTTTCTTT	CASSLDTGEAFF	.	TRBJ1-1	TRBV7-9	12	.
TGTGCCAGCTCACCTGCCGGGACAGGGGGCGGAGGCTACACCTTC	CASSPAGTGGGGYTF	few	TRBJ1-2	TRBV18	15	TRBD1
TGTGCCAGCAGCTTTCCCGGGACTAGCGGGGGGCACCAAGAGACCCAGTACTTC	CASSFPGTSGGHQETQYF	once	TRBJ2-5	TRBV7-4	18	TRBD2
TGTGCCAGTAGTTCGACAGGGACCTATGGCTACACCTTC	CASSSTGTYGYTF	.	TRBJ1-2	TRBV19	13	TRBD1
TGTGCCAGCAGTGACTATCCGGGACTAGGAAGCGGAGATACGCAGTATTTT	CASSDYPGLGSGDTQYF	.	TRBJ2-3	TRBV6-2/TRBV6-3	17	TRBD2
TGTGCCAGCAGTTACCCAGGGATCTACAATGAGCAGTTCTTC	CASSYPGIYNEQFF	.	TRBJ2-1	TRBV2	14	.
TGTGCCAGCAGCTTAGAGTCAGGGGACCCTGAAGCTTTCTTT	CASSLESGDPEAFF	.	TRBJ1-1	TRBV7-9	14	.
TGTGCCAGCAGTGCCCCGTGGGCCAACCTTCCATCTGGGGCCAACGTCCTGACTTTC	CASSAPWANLPSGANVLTF	.	TRBJ2-6	TRBV28	19	.
TGTGCCAGCAGCTTCCTTACTGAAGCTTTCTTT	CASSFLTEAFF	.	TRBJ1-1	TRBV11-2	11	.
TGTGCTAGTGGTTCCCATCAAGCAGGCCTAAGGTCTGAAGCTTTCTTT	CASGSHQAGLRSEAFF	.	TRBJ1-1	TRBV12-5	16	.
TGTGCCAGCAGCGTCGTGGACAGGGAGTACGAGCAGTACTTC	CASSVVDREYEQYF	.	TRBJ2-7	TRBV7-8	14	TRBD1
TGCAGTGCTAATGATGCAGTAACCTCTGGAAACACCATATATTTT	CSANDAVTSGNTIYF	few	TRBJ1-3	TRBV20-1	15	.
TGTGCCAGCAGTTTTATCACAGGGGTTGGAGATTCACCCCTCCACTTT	CASSFITGVGDSPLHF	.	TRBJ1-6	TRBV28	16	TRBD1
TGTGCCAGCAGCTTAACTGGGACAGGGTTGGACGAGCAGTACTTC	CASSLTGTGLDEQYF	.	TRBJ2-7	TRBV7-9	15	TRBD1
TGTGCCAGCAGTTATGCCGGGACAGGAACCTACGAGCAGTACTTC	CASSYAGTGTYEQYF	.	TRBJ2-7	TRBV6-5	15	TRBD1
TGTGCCAGTAGTATAGATCTAGGGACAGGGGCTTACAATGAGCAGTTCTTC	CASSIDLGTGAYNEQFF	.	TRBJ2-1	TRBV19	17	TRBD1
TGTGCCAGCAGTGAAGACGGGGGGGGCCGCTACGAGCAGTACTTC	CASSEDGGGRYEQYF	.	TRBJ2-7	TRBV6-1	15	TRBD2
TGTGCCAGCAGTTCACAGGGGCGGCGTATCTATGGCTACACCTTC	CASSSQGRRIYGYTF	.	TRBJ1-2	TRBV27	15	TRBD1
TGTGCCAGCACCTCCGGAGCGCATAGCAATCAGCCCCAGCATTTT	CASTSGAHSNQPQHF	.	TRBJ1-5	TRBV28	15	.
TGTGCCAGCAGCTTAAGTTCCAGGGTGGCCTACGAGCAGTACTTC	CASSLSSRVAYEQYF	.	TRBJ2-7	TRBV11-2	15	.
TGTGCCAGCAGCTTTCAGGGAACCTCGGGCTACACCTTC	CASSFQGTSGYTF	.	TRBJ1-2	TRBV3-1/TRBV3-2	13	.
TGTGCCAGCAGGCAGACCGGGACAGGGGGCCTTGGCTACACCTTC	CASRQTGTGGLGYTF	.	TRBJ1-2	TRBV7-2	15	TRBD1
TGCGCCAGCAGCTTGTACAACTCCTACGAGCAGTACTTC	CASSLYNSYEQYF	.	TRBJ2-7	TRBV5-1	13	.
TGTGCCAGCAGCTCCCTAGTAGACAGTAACTACACCTTC	CASSSLVDSNYTF	.	TRBJ1-2	TRBV2	13	.
TGTGCCAGCAGTGAGCGGGGCCGGAATGAGCAGTTCTTC	CASSERGRNEQFF	.	TRBJ2-1	TRBV6-4	13	.
TGTGCCAGCAGCCGCGGGGTAGGCGATGAGCAGTTCTTC	CASSRGVGDEQFF	once	TRBJ2-1	TRBV5-8	13	.
TGTGCCTGGAGTGCATTAACAGCCCTGAACGGCTCACCCCTCCACTTT	CAWSALTALNGSPLHF	.	TRBJ1-6	TRBV30	16	.
TGTGCCAGCAGTACTCGGACAGGGGCCTATTCACCCCTCCACTTT	CASSTRTGAYSPLHF	.	TRBJ1-6	TRBV28	15	TRBD1
TGTGCCAGCAGTCCAGACAGGGGCCCGAACACCGGGGAGCTGTTTTTT	CASSPDRGPNTGELFF	.	TRBJ2-2	TRBV27	16	TRBD1
TGTGCCTGGAGTCAAGACCGCACAGGGTTGTCTGGAAACACCATATATTTT	CAWSQDRTGLSGNTIYF	.	TRBJ1-3	TRBV30	17	.
TGTGCCAGCAGACATCTAGCGGGAGCTAGCACAGATACGCAGTATTTT	CASRHLAGASTDTQYF	.	TRBJ2-3	TRBV3-1/TRBV3-2	16	TRBD2
TGTGCCAGCCTCCGGAGGGACGGGGAGCTGTTTTTT	CASLRRDGELFF	.	TRBJ2-2	TRBV19	12	.